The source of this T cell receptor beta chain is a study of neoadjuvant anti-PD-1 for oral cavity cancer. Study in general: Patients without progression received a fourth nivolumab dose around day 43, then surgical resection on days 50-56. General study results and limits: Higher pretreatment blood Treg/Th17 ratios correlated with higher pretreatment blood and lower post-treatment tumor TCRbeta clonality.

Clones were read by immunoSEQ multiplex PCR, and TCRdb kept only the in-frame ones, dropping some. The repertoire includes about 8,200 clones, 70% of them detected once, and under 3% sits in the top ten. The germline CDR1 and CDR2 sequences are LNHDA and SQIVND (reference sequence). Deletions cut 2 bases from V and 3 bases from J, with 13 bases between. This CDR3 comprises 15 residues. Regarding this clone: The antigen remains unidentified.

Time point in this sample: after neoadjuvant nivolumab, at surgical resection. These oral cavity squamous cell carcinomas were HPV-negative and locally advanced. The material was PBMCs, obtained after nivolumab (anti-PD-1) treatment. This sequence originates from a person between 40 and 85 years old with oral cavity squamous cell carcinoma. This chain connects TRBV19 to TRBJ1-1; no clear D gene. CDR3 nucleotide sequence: TGTGCCAGTAGTATATCCACGCGGAGGTACACTGAAGCTTTCTTT. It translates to CASSISTRRYTEAFF.